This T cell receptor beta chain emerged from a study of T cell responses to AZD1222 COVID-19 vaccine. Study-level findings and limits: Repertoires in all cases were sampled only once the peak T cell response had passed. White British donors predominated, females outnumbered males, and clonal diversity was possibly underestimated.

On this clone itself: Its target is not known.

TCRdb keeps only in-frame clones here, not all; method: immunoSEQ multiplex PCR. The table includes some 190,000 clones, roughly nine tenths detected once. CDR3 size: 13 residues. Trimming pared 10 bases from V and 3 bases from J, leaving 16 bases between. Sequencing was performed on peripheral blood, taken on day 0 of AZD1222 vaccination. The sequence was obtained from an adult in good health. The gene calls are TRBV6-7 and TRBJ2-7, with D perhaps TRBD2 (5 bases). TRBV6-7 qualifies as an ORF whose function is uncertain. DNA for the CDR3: TGTGCCACCGGGGTTGGGCAACTCTACGAGCAGTACGTC. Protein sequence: CATGVGQLYEQYV.